This passage covers 9 T cell receptor beta chains from one sample sequenced in a study of early T cells in non-severe SARS-CoV-2 infection. From the 5' RACE reads, TCRdb called clonotypes with MiXCR, one entry per CDR3 protein. The data show 80,000 or so distinct CDR3 sequences, 11% seen once. The sequencing here drew on whole blood, taken at baseline. The receptors derive from an adult who was a healthcare worker with PCR-confirmed SARS-CoV-2 infection or an uninfected control (not recorded which).

This sequence joins TRBV9 and TRBJ2-3, with 8 bases fitting TRBD2. The CDR3 length is 15 residues. Looked up from germline, CDR1 is SGDLS and CDR2 is YYNGEE. Trimming took 4 bases from V and 0 from J; bases not matched to a gene: 4. CDR3 in amino acids: CASSPQRGSTDTQYF. CDR3 sequence (DNA): TGTGCCAGCAGCCCGCAGCGGGGGAGCACAGATACGCAGTATTTT.

This clonotype occurred a few times. The V and J genes are TRBV12-3 or TRBV12-4 and TRBJ1-6; no firm D call. Trimming removed 3 bases from V and 7 bases from J, with 10 bases in between. The length of the CDR3 is 14 residues. The CDR3 spells CASSLRQTNSPLHF. CDR3 nucleotides: TGTGCCAGCAGTTTGAGGCAAACCAATTCACCCCTCCACTTT.

The chain carries TRBV20-1 and TRBJ1-5; D is possibly TRBD1 (6 bases). V was pared by 4 bases and J by 1 base, with 8 bases between. Germline V gene lookup returns CDR1 DFQATT and CDR2 SNEGSKA (reference sequence). This CDR3 is 13 amino acids long. The CDR3 coding sequence is TGCAGTGCTACGGGGGCAAGCAATCAGCCCCAGCATTTT. This sequence encodes CSATGASNQPQHF.

This clonotype has more than one count but fewer than ten. The chain recombines TRBV6-5 with TRBJ2-2; 8 bases agree with TRBD2. The germline V gene has CDR1 MNHEY and CDR2 SVGAGI. With 6 bases clipped from V and 1 base from J, the junction kept 4 bases outside the gene matches. The CDR3 sequence is 15 residues long. CDR3 sequence (DNA): TGTGCCAGCAGGGGAGCGGGGGTGAACACCGGGGAGCTGTTTTTT. This sequence encodes CASRGAGVNTGELFF.

This clonotype was found a few times. The chain uses TRBV20-1 and TRBJ1-1, with TRBD1 identical over 7 bases. CDR1 and CDR2 (germline): DFQATT, SNEGSKA (reference sequence). With 5 bases clipped from V and 4 bases from J, the junction kept 10 bases outside the gene matches. This CDR3 contains 14 residues. This CDR3 is CSAGRVTGSTEAFF. CDR3 nucleotides: TGCAGTGCTGGCCGCGTGACAGGGAGCACTGAAGCTTTCTTT.

In this sample, this clonotype turned up many times. This chain links TRBV6-2 or TRBV6-3 with TRBJ1-5; 8 nucleotides line up with TRBD1. The germline V gene encodes CDR1 MNHEY and CDR2 SVGEGT. The CDR3 is made up of 15 amino acids. J lost 6 bases, V lost 6 bases, and 10 bases had no gene match. The CDR3 bases are TGTGCCAGCAGGAAGCGGACAGGGCTTACTCAGCCCCAGCATTTT. Residues: CASRKRTGLTQPQHF.

The chain is built from TRBV7-2 and TRBJ2-3; no firm D call. Trimming took off 3 bases at V and 4 bases at J, with 5 bases between the two ends. CDR3 length: 12 residues. Germline V gene data show CDR1 as SGHTA and CDR2 as FQGNSA. CDR3 amino acids: CASSFEPDTQYF. The CDR3 coding sequence is TGTGCCAGCAGCTTCGAACCAGATACGCAGTATTTT.

In this sample, this clonotype turned up a few times. The rearrangement joins TRBV9 to TRBJ2-4, with D hard to call. The CDR3 is 16 residues long. Trimming stripped 0 bases from V and 0 bases from J, with 10 bases between. CDR1 SGDLS and CDR2 YYNGEE come from the germline V gene. The CDR3: CASSVVTAVAKNIQYF. The CDR3 DNA is TGTGCCAGCAGCGTAGTGACGGCTGTAGCCAAAAACATTCAGTACTTC.

The chain employs TRBV12-3 or TRBV12-4 and TRBJ1-1; D not certain. The V end lost 5 bases, the J end lost 11 bases, and 12 bases lay between the germline ends. This CDR3 spans 11 amino acids. In DNA, the CDR3 is TGTGCCAGCAGTCCAACGATTGGGGCTTTCTTT. It is translated as CASSPTIGAFF.